These 10 T cell receptor beta chains were sequenced from one sample in a study of blood T cell repertoires in COVID-19. The assay was immunoSEQ multiplex PCR, and TCRdb's table has in-frame clones only and misses some. Of fewer than 700,000 clones listed, roughly nine tenths are singletons. The source material was peripheral blood. All receptors derive from a woman in her fifties or sixties with COVID-19, enrolled during active disease.

This clone has only one observation. The chain's CDR3 is CASSQLTGTGTEAFF. The CDR3 coding sequence is TGCGCCAGCAGCCAACTCACAGGGACGGGGACTGAAGCTTTCTTT. The gene calls are TRBV4-1 and TRBJ1-1; weak D call: TRBD1 (6 bases). Germline V gene lookup returns CDR1 MGHRA and CDR2 YSYEKL. The length of the CDR3 is 15 residues. Trimming shortened V by 2 bases and J by 5 bases, and 15 bases separated the two germline ends.

V usage is TRBV5-1 and J usage is TRBJ1-1; tentative D call: TRBD1 (6 bases). CDR1 is SGHRS and CDR2 is YFSETQ in the germline V gene. Trimming cost V 5 bases and J 1 base, with 15 bases left between them. This CDR3 has 15 amino acids. CDR3: CASRPRGGENTEAFF. For the CDR3, the DNA is TGCGCCAGCAGGCCACGCGGGGGCGAGAACACTGAAGCTTTCTTT. The entire variable domain, with the rest obtained from reference TRBV5-1 and TRBJ1-1, is as follows: KAGVTQTPRYLIKTRGQQVTLSCSPISGHRSVSWYQQTPGQGLQFLFEYFSETQRNKGNFPGRFSGRQFSNSRSEMNVSTLELGDSALYLCASRPRGGENTEAFFGQGTRLTVV.

V and J are TRBV19 and TRBJ2-6; D gene ambiguous. V gave up 2 bases and J gave up 4 bases, with 3 bases separating them. Germline assignment: CDR1 LNHDA and CDR2 SQIVND (reference sequence). This CDR3 spans 13 amino acids. CDR3 sequence (DNA): TGTGCCAGTAGTATATCGGGGGCCAACGTCCTGACTTTC. It is translated as CASSISGANVLTF.

This chain links TRBV5-1 with TRBJ1-4, with 7 bases lining up with TRBD1. The CDR3 has 16 amino acids. Trimming cost V 4 bases and J 3 bases; bases outside gene matches: 9. Germline lookup yields CDR1 SGHRS and CDR2 YFSETQ. Here the CDR3 DNA reads TGCGCCAGCAGCGACCGCGACAGGGACTCTAATGAAAAACTGTTTTTT. It yields the protein CASSDRDRDSNEKLFF.

The DNA for the CDR3 is TGTGCCAGCAGGTCATTACAGGGAGATGGCTACACCTTC. As protein: CASRSLQGDGYTF. The chain links TRBV6-6 to TRBJ1-2, with TRBD1 as a possible D gene (6 bases). This CDR3 is 13 amino acids long. Germline CDR1 and CDR2: MNHNY and SVGAGI (reference sequence). V gave up 6 bases and J gave up 6 bases, with 14 bases separating them.

This chain links TRBV12-3 or TRBV12-4 with TRBJ2-1; TRBD1 matches 8 bases. The CDR3 runs 12 residues. V gave up 8 bases and J gave up 8 bases; unmatched junction bases: 5. CDR3 sequence: CASVDRGDEQFF. CDR3 bases: TGTGCCAGCGTCGACAGGGGCGATGAGCAGTTCTTC.

V gene TRBV29-1 combines with J gene TRBJ2-7; D is possibly TRBD1 (6 bases). CDR1 is SQVTM, CDR2 ANQGSEA, per germline. Between the trimmed V and J ends, which lost 6 bases and 6 bases, there was a span of 12 bases. This CDR3 region has 11 residues. CDR3 in DNA: TGCAGCGTGACGGACAGTGTCGAGCAGTACTTC. Translated: CSVTDSVEQYF.

The chain recombines TRBV11-2 with TRBJ1-3; D gene unclear. V lost 4 bases, J lost 0 bases, and 10 bases lay in between. The CDR3 runs to 15 residues. Germline V CDR1 and CDR2: SGHAT, FQNNGV. The DNA for the CDR3 is TGTGCCAGCAGCTGGGCCCTGAACTCTGGAAACACCATATATTTT. It codes for CASSWALNSGNTIYF.

The chain carries TRBV15 and TRBJ1-1; 9 positions agree with TRBD1. J lost 5 bases, V lost 1 base, and 8 bases had no gene match. This CDR3 region has 16 residues. Per germline, CDR1 LNHNV and CDR2 YYDKDF (reference sequence). The CDR3 loop is CATSRAPGQGRTEAFF. The CDR3 bases are TGTGCCACCAGCAGAGCTCCCGGACAGGGGAGGACTGAAGCTTTCTTT. The complete variable domain, with remaining parts taken from reference TRBV15 and TRBJ1-1, reads DAMVIQNPRYQVTQFGKPVTLSCSQTLNHNVMYWYQQKSSQAPKLLFHYYDKDFNNEADTPDNFQSRRPNTSFCFLDIRSPGLGDTAMYLCATSRAPGQGRTEAFFGQGTRLTVV.

This clone was seen just once. The rearrangement links TRBV27 to TRBJ2-5; 8 positions match TRBD2. Germline-derived CDR1 and CDR2 are MNHEY and SMNVEV (reference sequence). With 7 bases clipped from V and 5 bases from J, the junction kept 9 bases outside the gene matches. The CDR3 has 14 amino acids. CDR3 sequence: CASKVAGGVETQYF. CDR3 DNA sequence: TGTGCCAGCAAGGTGGCGGGGGGCGTGGAGACCCAGTACTTC.